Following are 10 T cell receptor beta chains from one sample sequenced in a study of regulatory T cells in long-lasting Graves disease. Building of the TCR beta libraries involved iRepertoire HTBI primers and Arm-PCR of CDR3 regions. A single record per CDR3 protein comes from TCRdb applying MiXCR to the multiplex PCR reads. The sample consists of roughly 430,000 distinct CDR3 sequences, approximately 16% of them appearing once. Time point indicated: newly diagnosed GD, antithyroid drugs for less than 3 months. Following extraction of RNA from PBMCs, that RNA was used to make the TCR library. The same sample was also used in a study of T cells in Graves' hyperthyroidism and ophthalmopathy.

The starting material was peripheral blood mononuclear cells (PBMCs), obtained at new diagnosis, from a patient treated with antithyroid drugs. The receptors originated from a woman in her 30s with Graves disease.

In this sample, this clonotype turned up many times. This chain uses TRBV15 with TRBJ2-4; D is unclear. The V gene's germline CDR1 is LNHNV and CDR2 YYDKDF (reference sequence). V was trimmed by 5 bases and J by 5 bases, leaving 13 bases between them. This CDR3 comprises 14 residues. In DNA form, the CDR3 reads TGTGCCACCAGCGAGAGTTTCGGCGAAAACATTCAGTACTTC. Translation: CATSESFGENIQYF.

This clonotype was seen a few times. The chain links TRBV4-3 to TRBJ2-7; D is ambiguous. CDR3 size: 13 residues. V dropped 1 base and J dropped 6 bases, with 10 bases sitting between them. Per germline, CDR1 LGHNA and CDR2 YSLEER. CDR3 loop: CASSQGPGREQYF. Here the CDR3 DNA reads TGCGCCAGCAGCCAAGGCCCCGGGCGCGAGCAGTACTTC.

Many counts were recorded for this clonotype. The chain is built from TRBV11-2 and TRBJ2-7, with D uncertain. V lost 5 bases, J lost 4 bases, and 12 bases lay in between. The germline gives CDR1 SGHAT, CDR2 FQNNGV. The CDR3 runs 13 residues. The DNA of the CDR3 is TGTGCCAGCAGCCCCCCCATAGAGTACGAGCAGTACTTC. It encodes CASSPPIEYEQYF.

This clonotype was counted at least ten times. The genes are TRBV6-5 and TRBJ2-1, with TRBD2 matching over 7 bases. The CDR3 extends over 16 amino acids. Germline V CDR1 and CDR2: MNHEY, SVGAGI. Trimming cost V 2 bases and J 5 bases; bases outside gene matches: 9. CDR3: CASSYHGAGAHNEQFF. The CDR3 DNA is TGTGCCAGCAGTTACCACGGGGCGGGAGCGCACAATGAGCAGTTCTTC.

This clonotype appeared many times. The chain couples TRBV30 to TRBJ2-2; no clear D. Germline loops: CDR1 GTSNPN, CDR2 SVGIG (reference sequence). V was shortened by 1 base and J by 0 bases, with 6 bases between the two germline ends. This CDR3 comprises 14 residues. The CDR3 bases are TGTGCCTGGAGTGGGCCCCCGAACACCGGGGAGCTGTTTTTT. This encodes CAWSGPPNTGELFF.

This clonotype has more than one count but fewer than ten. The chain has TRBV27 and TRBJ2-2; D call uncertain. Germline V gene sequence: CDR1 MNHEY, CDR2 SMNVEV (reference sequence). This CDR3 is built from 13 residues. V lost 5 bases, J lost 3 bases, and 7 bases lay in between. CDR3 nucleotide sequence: TGTGCCAGCAGTACTCGCCACACCGGGGAGCTGTTTTTT. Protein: CASSTRHTGELFF.

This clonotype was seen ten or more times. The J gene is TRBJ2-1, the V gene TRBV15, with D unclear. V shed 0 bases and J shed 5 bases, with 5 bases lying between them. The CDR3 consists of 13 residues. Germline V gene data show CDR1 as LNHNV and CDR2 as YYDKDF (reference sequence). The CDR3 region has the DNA TGTGCCACCAGCAGAGATTGGAACAATGAGCAGTTCTTC. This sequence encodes CATSRDWNNEQFF.

The CDR3 region is CSARRAGYNEQFF. CDR3 nucleotide sequence: TGCAGTGCACGGAGGGCCGGGTACAATGAGCAGTTCTTC. V is TRBV20-1 and J is TRBJ2-1; D possibly corresponds to TRBD2 (6 bases). V lost 6 bases to trimming and J lost 4 bases, with 13 bases between them. Germline CDR1 reads DFQATT; CDR2 reads SNEGSKA (reference sequence). This CDR3 contains 13 residues.

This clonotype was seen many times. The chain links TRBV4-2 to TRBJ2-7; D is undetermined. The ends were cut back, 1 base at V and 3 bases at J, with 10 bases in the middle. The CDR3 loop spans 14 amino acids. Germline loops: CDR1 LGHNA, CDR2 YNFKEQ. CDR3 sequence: CASSQGPGNYEQYF. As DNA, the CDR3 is TGTGCCAGCAGCCAAGGTCCAGGAAACTACGAGCAGTACTTC.

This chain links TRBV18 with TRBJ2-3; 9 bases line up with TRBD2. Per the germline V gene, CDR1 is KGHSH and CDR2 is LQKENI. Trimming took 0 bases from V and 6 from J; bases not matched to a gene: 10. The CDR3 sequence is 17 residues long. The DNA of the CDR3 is TGTGCCAGCTCACCACCGGGCGCGGGAGGGCCGGCGGATACGCAGTATTTT. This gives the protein CASSPPGAGGPADTQYF.